Listed here are 8 T cell receptor beta chains from one sample, sequenced in a study of graft-versus-host responses after intestinal transplantation. For these TCRs, the target antigens are not known. TCRdb's table, derived via immunoSEQ multiplex PCR, lists solely in-frame clones and lacks some. The sample lists roughly 100,000 clones, roughly 87% occurring once. Sample: unstimulated CD4+ T cells sorted from spleen or lymph node cells, taken before intestinal transplant. Receptors were obtained from a human donor who received an intestinal transplant.

This CDR3 is CASCARELETQYF. CDR3 coding DNA: TGTGCCAGCTGCGCACGGGAGTTAGAGACCCAGTACTTC. The chain employs TRBV6-1 and TRBJ2-5; weak D call: TRBD2 (6 bases). Germline V lookup: CDR1 MNHNS, CDR2 SASEGT. This CDR3 spans 13 amino acids. V was trimmed by 8 bases and J by 4 bases, leaving 14 bases between them.

This clone was observed a single time. The gene calls are TRBV6-6 and TRBJ1-1; possible D gene TRBD1, 5 bases. Trimming stripped 1 base from V and 9 bases from J, with 12 bases between. The CDR3 totals 13 residues. The germline gives CDR1 MNHNY, CDR2 SVGAGI (reference sequence). CDR3 loop: CASSYYLWDQAFF. DNA of the CDR3: TGTGCCAGCAGTTACTACCTTTGGGACCAAGCTTTCTTT.

This chain joins TRBV6-5 and TRBJ1-3; perhaps TRBD1 as D (6 bases). Trimming cost V 4 bases and J 4 bases, with 8 bases left between them. Germline CDR1 MNHEY, CDR2 SVGAGI. CDR3 size: 13 residues. CDR3 amino acids: CASSLDRGNTIYF. CDR3 bases: TGTGCCAGCAGTTTGGACAGAGGAAACACCATATATTTT.

J is TRBJ1-6 and V is TRBV5-1; 9 nucleotides align to TRBD1. CDR1 and CDR2 (germline): SGHRS, YFSETQ. Trimming at V came to 3 bases and at J to 9 bases, leaving 4 bases not matched to a gene. The CDR3 contains 14 residues. CDR3 nucleotides: TGCGCCAGCAGCTACGGGACAGGGCTTTCACCCCTCCACTTT. Translation gives CASSYGTGLSPLHF.

The chain couples TRBV5-1 to TRBJ2-5; 9 bases are a match to TRBD2. The V and J ends lost 3 bases and 5 bases, in that order; junction bases with no gene match: 8. Germline assignment: CDR1 SGHRS and CDR2 YFSETQ. The CDR3 runs to 15 residues. CDR3 DNA sequence: TGCGCCAGCAGCTGGAGTAGCGGGAGCGGTGAGACCCAGTACTTC. This codes for CASSWSSGSGETQYF.

V is TRBV6-5 and J is TRBJ2-1; 7 positions agree with TRBD1. Germline V gene sequence: CDR1 MNHEY, CDR2 SVGAGI. V shed 0 bases and J 2 bases; nucleotides not matched to a gene: 4. The length of the CDR3 is 16 residues. The CDR3 DNA is TGTGCCAGCAGTTACTCGAGAGGGGGCACCTACAATGAGCAGTTCTTC. It specifies CASSYSRGGTYNEQFF.

This chain uses TRBV7-2 with TRBJ2-7, with no clear D. The CDR3 runs to 11 residues. The V gene's germline CDR1 is SGHTA and CDR2 FQGNSA. Trimming cost V 5 bases and J 2 bases, with 4 bases left between them. CDR3 coding DNA: TGTGCCAGCAGCAATACCTACGAGCAGTACTTC. Translating it yields CASSNTYEQYF.

The CDR3 bases are TGTGCCAGCACCCTAGTGTCGACGGAGAACTATGGCTACACCTTC. Its translation: CASTLVSTENYGYTF. This chain uses TRBV6-1 with TRBJ1-2; D gene uncertain. Germline V gene data show CDR1 as MNHNS and CDR2 as SASEGT. The CDR3 loop spans 15 amino acids. With 7 bases removed from V and 2 bases from J, the gap between germline ends came to 17 bases.